The T cell receptor beta chain described here comes from a study of blood T cells in healthy people across ages. The study's findings and limits: Greater diversity and more naive CD4+ cells were seen in long-lived donors than in aged donors. Estimated diversity that came from one million T cells was considered an underestimate.

The total RNA that was extracted per sample amounted to at least 5 micrograms. In its sample, this clonotype was seen a few times. What it binds is not known. CDR1 is DFQATT, CDR2 SNEGSKA, per germline (reference sequence). The CDR3 length is 14 residues. After removal of 0 bases from V and 7 bases from J, the junction contained 7 bases not matched to a gene. Using a J-beta primer mix together with a sample-barcoded 5' primer, a second PCR was run for about 6 to 12 cycles. One entry per CDR3 protein, called by TCRdb with MiXCR from the 5' RACE reads. This table holds some 1.4 million distinct CDR3 sequences, 35% to 45% found once.

The material sequenced was blood. The clonotype was recovered from a woman aged 18 to 35 in good health. V gene TRBV20-1 combines with J gene TRBJ2-7; 9 bases map to TRBD1. The CDR3 DNA sequence: TGCAGTGCTAGAGAGGGGACAGGGCTGAAGGAGCAGTACTTC. Amino acids: CSAREGTGLKEQYF.